The rows below give T cell receptor beta chains drawn from one sample of a study of cytomegalovirus exposure and HLA in healthy donors. Clones were sequenced by immunoSEQ multiplex PCR, and TCRdb holds only the in-frame ones, with some missing. Of 130,000 to 150,000 clones in the sample, 70% to 75% were seen once. Sequencing used PBMCs. Receptors originate from a human donor in good health. CDR3s leave out the opening cysteine and the closing phenylalanine or tryptophan.

v_call,cdr3_aa
TRBV1,TSSQVPSGEVPREQY
TRBV5-5,ASSTGGEQY
TRBV5-6,ASSPGGAKNIQY
TRBV28,ASWESRGGAEDTQY
TRBV9,ASSVGGLGTEAF
TRBV5-4,ASRSWTANTEAF
TRBV5-1,ASSRRTGQETQY
TRBV18,ASSPRTGGDYGYT
TRBV18,ASSRDRGSTEAF
TRBV10-2,ASSESGLGLETQY
TRBV29-1,SVEGQNAGELF
TRBV7-3,ASSWGLAGTGELF
TRBV9,ASSPDSGRAKQF
TRBV11-3,ASSLESYSSSYEQY